The next 28 T cell receptor beta chains were all read from a single sample in a study of CXCR3-negative and CXCR3-positive naive CD8 T cells. UMI-labeled TRB cDNA libraries were prepared by 5' RACE. Following a re-call of the 5' RACE reads, TCRdb has one entry per CDR3 protein and lacks DNA. Its clone listing holds tens of thousands of distinct CDR3 sequences. Sequenced sample: naive CXCR3- CD8+ T cells from blood. Subset in this sample: CD45RO-CCR7+CD27+CD95- naive CD8+ T cells lacking CXCR3 (TNR3-). The receptors derive from a human donor in good health. Some clones in this sample may be carry-over from other donors' samples.

The chain uses TRBV20-1 and TRBJ2-7; the D call from TCRdb, TRBD2, cannot be confirmed without DNA. The CDR3 covers 14 residues. CDR1 and CDR2 from the germline V gene are DFQATT and SNEGSKA (reference sequence). The CDR3 is CSADYPPMSYEQYF.

V gene TRBV7-8 combines with J gene TRBJ2-7; without DNA, the TCRdb call of TRBD2 cannot be checked. The CDR3 is 14 residues long. Germline assignment: CDR1 SGHVS and CDR2 FQNEAQ. CDR3 in amino acids: CASSPQGLAIEQYF. The whole variable domain, filled in from reference TRBV7-8 and TRBJ2-7, reads GAGVSQSPRYKVAKRGQDVALRCDPISGHVSLFWYQQALGQGPEFLTYFQNEAQLDKSGLPSDRFFAERPEGSVSTLKIQRTQQEDSAVYLCASSPQGLAIEQYFGPGTRLTVT.

The chain is built from TRBV7-9 and TRBJ2-7; TCRdb gives TRBD1 as the D gene, but with no DNA this cannot be confirmed. The CDR3 has 16 residues. CDR1 is SEHNR and CDR2 is FQNEAQ in the germline V gene (reference sequence). CDR3 residues: CASSSSAAGQHYEQYF.

This sequence joins TRBV29-1 and TRBJ2-1. Germline V CDR1 and CDR2: SQVTM, ANQGSEA. CDR3 length equals 14 residues. The CDR3 sequence is CSVEDFGVFNEQFF.

The rearrangement links TRBV6-2 or TRBV6-3 to TRBJ1-5. The length of the CDR3 is 15 residues. Looked up from germline, CDR1 is MNHEY and CDR2 is SVGEGT. CDR3 residues: CASSPGLYSNQPQHF.

The J gene is TRBJ2-7, the V gene TRBV6-5. Germline CDR1 and CDR2: MNHEY and SVGAGI. This CDR3 is built from 13 residues. The CDR3 loop reads CASSYSGTYEQYF.

This chain connects TRBV3-1 to TRBJ2-1; TCRdb reports TRBD2, a call that lacks DNA to check it against. The CDR3 runs 20 residues. CDR1 is LGHDT and CDR2 is YNNKEL in the germline V gene (reference sequence). CDR3 protein: CASSPRPLAGGPSSYNEQFF.

The chain couples TRBV12-3 or TRBV12-4 to TRBJ1-1. The CDR3 runs 14 residues. The CDR3 loop reads CASSLARVDTEAFF.

The chain uses TRBV14 and TRBJ2-7; TCRdb proposes TRBD1, but this gene call is untestable without DNA. In germline, CDR1 is SGHDN, CDR2 FVKESK. CDR3 length: 15 residues. CDR3 protein: CASSLTGDISYEQYF. The full variable domain, with the rest looked up from reference TRBV14 and TRBJ2-7, is EAGVTQFPSHSVIEKGQTVTLRCDPISGHDNLYWYRRVMGKEIKFLLHFVKESKQDESGMPNNRFLAERTGGTYSTLKVQPAELEDSGVYFCASSLTGDISYEQYFGPGTRLTVT.

V usage is TRBV7-2 and J usage is TRBJ2-7. The CDR3 totals 14 residues. Germline V gene sequence: CDR1 SGHTA, CDR2 FQGNSA. CDR3 protein: CASSLDPTPYEQYF.

The chain joins TRBV18 to TRBJ1-1; the TCRdb D gene call, TRBD1, has no DNA to confirm it. The CDR3 is 17 amino acids. The V gene's germline CDR1 is KGHSH and CDR2 LQKENI. This chain's CDR3 is CASSGSFDREVGTEAFF.

This chain connects TRBV29-1 to TRBJ2-7; TCRdb designates TRBD1, a call that cannot be tested without DNA. Germline CDR1 and CDR2: SQVTM and ANQGSEA. The CDR3 consists of 15 residues. The CDR3 spells CSVEEGNRGLYEQYF.

The CDR3 spells CASSLKTGSAFTDTQYF. This rearrangement joins TRBV27 to TRBJ2-3. The CDR3 consists of 17 residues. Germline V gene data show CDR1 as MNHEY and CDR2 as SMNVEV (reference sequence).

The chain couples TRBV7-8 to TRBJ2-3; TCRdb picks TRBD1, but there is no DNA to check that call. This CDR3 is 16 amino acids long. Germline V gene lookup returns CDR1 SGHVS and CDR2 FQNEAQ. The CDR3 spells CASSPRFPGGTDTQYF.

J is TRBJ2-1 and V is TRBV6-2 or TRBV6-3. The CDR3 has 15 amino acids. Germline CDR1 reads MNHEY; CDR2 reads SVGEGT. Here the CDR3 reads CASSYTEDYYNEQFF.

This sequence joins TRBV2 and TRBJ2-1; the D call from TCRdb, TRBD1, cannot be confirmed without DNA. Germline V lookup: CDR1 SNHLY, CDR2 FYNNEI. This CDR3 is 11 amino acids long. CDR3 sequence reads: CATVGQAEQFF.

The V and J genes are TRBV7-8 and TRBJ1-1; TCRdb's D call, TRBD1, is unchecked because there is no DNA. The CDR3 is made up of 17 amino acids. CDR1 is SGHVS and CDR2 is FQNEAQ in the germline V gene. CDR3 residues: CASSLGAGTGFGTEAFF.

V and J are TRBV7-9 and TRBJ2-3. Germline loops: CDR1 SEHNR, CDR2 FQNEAQ (reference sequence). The CDR3 is made up of 13 amino acids. The CDR3 sequence: CASSQVETDTQYF.

This rearrangement joins TRBV14 to TRBJ1-1; the D gene TCRdb calls, TRBD1, cannot be checked with no DNA. Per germline, CDR1 SGHDN and CDR2 FVKESK. This CDR3 is built from 13 residues. This CDR3 reads CASSQRDGSEAFF. Variable domain in full (rest from reference TRBV14 and TRBJ1-1): EAGVTQFPSHSVIEKGQTVTLRCDPISGHDNLYWYRRVMGKEIKFLLHFVKESKQDESGMPNNRFLAERTGGTYSTLKVQPAELEDSGVYFCASSQRDGSEAFFGQGTRLTVV.

This chain joins TRBV7-9 and TRBJ2-1; there is no DNA to check the TCRdb D call of TRBD2. Germline CDR1 reads SEHNR; CDR2 reads FQNEAQ (reference sequence). CDR3 size: 14 residues. The CDR3 region is CASSLNAAADEQFF.

The rearrangement links TRBV7-2 to TRBJ2-1; TCRdb lists TRBD1, though no DNA is available to test this call. This CDR3 is built from 15 residues. From germline, CDR1 is SGHTA and CDR2 FQGNSA. CDR3 sequence: CASSFQGSSYNEQFF. The complete variable domain, with remaining parts taken from reference TRBV7-2 and TRBJ2-1, reads GAGVSQSPSNKVTEKGKDVELRCDPISGHTALYWYRQSLGQGLEFLIYFQGNSAPDKSGLPSDRFSAERTGGSVSTLTIQRTQQEDSAVYLCASSFQGSSYNEQFFGPGTRLTVL.

The rearrangement links TRBV12-3 or TRBV12-4 to TRBJ2-2; TCRdb picks TRBD2, but there is no DNA to check that call. CDR3 length: 16 residues. The CDR3: CASSRWGVAGPGELFF.

V is TRBV4-3 and J is TRBJ1-1; TCRdb designates TRBD1, a call that cannot be tested without DNA. Germline-derived CDR1 and CDR2 are LGHNA and YSLEER. The CDR3 is 15 amino acids. CDR3 loop: CASSQARTVLNEAFF.

The V gene is TRBV28, the J gene TRBJ2-5; TCRdb returns TRBD2, unconfirmable since there is no DNA. Per the germline V gene, CDR1 is MDHEN and CDR2 is SYDVKM. This CDR3 spans 17 amino acids. Here the CDR3 reads CASSSFPRLEIQETQYF. Based on the CDR3 plus reference TRBV28 and TRBJ2-5, the full variable domain is DVKVTQSSRYLVKRTGEKVFLECVQDMDHENMFWYRQDPGLGLRLIYFSYDVKMKEKGDIPEGYSVSREKKERFSLILESASTNQTSMYLCASSSFPRLEIQETQYFGPGTRLLVL.

V gene TRBV6-2 or TRBV6-3 combines with J gene TRBJ2-7; TCRdb calls TRBD2, which cannot be checked without DNA. The germline CDR1 and CDR2 sequences are MNHEY and SVGEGT. The CDR3 extends over 12 amino acids. CDR3 sequence reads: CASRSAGYEQYF.

The chain links TRBV5-1 to TRBJ1-6. The CDR3 contains 14 residues. CDR1 and CDR2 (germline): SGHRS, YFSETQ. CDR3 loop: CASSDNSYNSPLHF.

V is TRBV7-2 and J is TRBJ2-7; TCRdb returns TRBD1, unconfirmable since there is no DNA. The V gene's germline CDR1 is SGHTA and CDR2 FQGNSA. CDR3 length equals 14 residues. CDR3 sequence reads: CASSLDRTTYEQYF.

J is TRBJ2-3 and V is TRBV12-3 or TRBV12-4; lacking DNA, the TRBD1 call made by TCRdb goes unchecked. The CDR3 is 13 amino acids. CDR3 sequence: CASGGAGTDTQYF.